This T cell receptor beta chain originates from a study of blood T cell repertoires in COVID-19. Trimming removed 7 bases at V and 3 bases at J, with 10 bases between. Germline CDR1 SQVTM, CDR2 ANQGSEA. This CDR3 has 12 residues. Here immunoSEQ multiplex PCR was the method, and the copy in TCRdb shows in-frame clones only, minus some. The repertoire holds 150,000 or so clones, over 75% seen once, with approximately 9.9% in the top ten. The source of this sequence is a man in his fifties who had recovered from COVID-19. Input material: PBMCs or T cells enriched from blood (not recorded which). The chain carries TRBV29-1 and TRBJ2-1; D gene uncertain. The CDR3 region has the DNA TGCAGCGGAAGTACAGTCTACAATGAGCAGTTCTTC. Amino acids: CSGSTVYNEQFF.